This T cell receptor (beta chain) was recovered during a study of T cells after yellow fever vaccination. Germline assignment: CDR1 SEHNR and CDR2 FQNEAQ (reference sequence). The CDR3 has 14 amino acids. After removal of 1 base from V and 4 bases from J, the junction contained 3 bases not matched to a gene. Of note for this clonotype: The antigen is unknown.

Overall study findings and caveats: It was the secondary response that reached its peak faster, day 5 versus 15, but it was weaker. Only a small proportion of the clonotypes turned up in both the CD4 and the CD8 compartments, likely arising from convergent recombination. Sorted repertoires could include abundant contaminating clonotypes from bulk cells. Re-detected after boosting: most primary clones, about 96% of CD4 and under 90% of CD8.

In TCRdb, the 5' RACE reads were re-called with MiXCR into one record per CDR3 protein. The sample records some 300,000 distinct CDR3 sequences, around 10% being singletons. The sample consisted of CD4+ T cells sorted from PBMCs, taken 5 days after the yellow fever booster vaccination. This receptor was obtained from a man aged 18 to 30 who received the YFV17D yellow fever vaccine. The V call is TRBV7-9, the J call TRBJ2-5; 7 positions agree with TRBD1. The CDR3 bases are TGTGCCAGCAGCTTAGAAGGGACAGCAGAGACCCAGTACTTC. Its translation: CASSLEGTAETQYF.